This T cell receptor beta chain was captured by sequencing in a study of blood T cell repertoires in COVID-19. Participant age was roughly 18 to 95 years, and participants resided in roughly 25 US areas. Participant-reported clinical history was the basis for cohort assignment. Exposed enrollees had met someone with a PCR-confirmed or clinician-diagnosed COVID-19 case at some point within the 2 weeks before study entry. Deletions cut 5 bases from V and 0 bases from J, with 7 bases between. CDR3 length: 13 amino acids. Original analysis: Estimated nucleated cell counts came from reference gene primer amplification. Using immunoSEQ multiplex PCR, the repertoire was profiled, and TCRdb retains in-frame clones only, with some absent. For V, J and clone size, that table is used; D and trimming come from the DNA. The repertoire has fewer than 350,000 clones, 75% to 90% of them found once; the top ten carry approximately 1.9%.

This sequence joins TRBV12-3 or TRBV12-4 and TRBJ1-1; D is unresolved. Specimen: PBMCs or T cells enriched from blood (not recorded which). This clonotype was obtained from a young woman who had been exposed to COVID-19. This chain's CDR3 is CASSTNMNTEAFF. The CDR3 nucleotides are TGTGCCAGCAGTACCAACATGAACACTGAAGCTTTCTTT.